The 23 T cell receptor beta chains below come from one sample, sequenced in a study of cytomegalovirus exposure and HLA in healthy donors. Primers for the PCR totalled 60 Vbeta and 13 Jbeta. TCRdb's copy holds only in-frame clones and misses some; the assay was immunoSEQ multiplex PCR. This sample has some 140,000 clones, with 75% to 85% found just once. Sequencing used PBMCs. These TCRs come from a male donor in good health and CMV-seronegative.

The chain has TRBV4-3 and TRBJ2-7; TRBD2 matches 12 bases. V gave up 4 bases and J gave up 3 bases; unmatched junction bases: 4. The CDR3 length is 15 residues. Germline V lookup: CDR1 LGHNA, CDR2 YSLEER. The CDR3 here is CASSPSLAGGYEQYF. The DNA for the CDR3 is TGCGCCAGCAGCCCGTCACTAGCGGGGGGCTACGAGCAGTACTTC.

This chain joins TRBV5-6 and TRBJ1-2; TRBD1 is a possible D gene (6 bases). Trimming pared 1 base from V and 3 bases from J, leaving 10 bases between. Germline assignment: CDR1 SGHDT and CDR2 YYEEEE. There are 14 residues in the CDR3. The CDR3 DNA reads as TGTGCCAGCAGCTTGTGGGGGGGCGACTATGGCTACACCTTC. It translates to CASSLWGGDYGYTF.

This sequence joins TRBV9 and TRBJ1-2; 8 bases are shared with TRBD1. The CDR3 consists of 16 residues. Germline CDR1 reads SGDLS; CDR2 reads YYNGEE. After removal of 0 bases from V and 4 bases from J, the junction contained 8 bases not matched to a gene. CDR3 sequence reads: CASSVAIDRGFYGYTF. The CDR3 DNA is TGTGCCAGCAGCGTAGCTATTGACAGGGGTTTCTATGGCTACACCTTC.

The V call is TRBV5-4, the J call TRBJ2-7, with 9 bases fitting TRBD2. Germline CDR1 reads SGHNT; CDR2 reads YYREEE (reference sequence). There are 18 residues in the CDR3. J was trimmed by 1 base and V by 0 bases; bases with no gene match: 11. CDR3 bases: TGTGCCAGCAGCTTGGCGTTAGCGGGGGATATCTCTTCCTACGAGCAGTACTTC. Its protein is CASSLALAGDISSYEQYF.

The V and J genes are TRBV7-6 and TRBJ1-3; D is uncertain. The germline CDR1 and CDR2 sequences are SGHVS and FNYEAQ. This CDR3 region has 19 residues. The V end lost 3 bases, the J end lost 0 bases, and 21 bases lay between the germline ends. In DNA form, the CDR3 reads TGTGCCAGCAGCTTTTATCCCGGGTCCCTTTCAGACTCTGGAAACACCATATATTTT. Its protein is CASSFYPGSLSDSGNTIYF. Together with reference TRBV7-6 and TRBJ1-3, the CDR3 gives the full variable domain: GAGVSQSPRYKVTKRGQDVALRCDPISGHVSLYWYRQALGQGPEFLTYFNYEAQQDKSGLPNDRFSAERPEGSISTLTIQRTEQRDSAMYRCASSFYPGSLSDSGNTIYFGEGSWLTVV.

This clone was seen a handful of times. V usage is TRBV27 and J usage is TRBJ1-1; no definite D call. The CDR3 is 13 residues long. The V gene's germline CDR1 is MNHEY and CDR2 SMNVEV (reference sequence). Deletions cut 3 bases from V and 8 bases from J, with 13 bases between. The CDR3: CASSFEMGGEAFF. In DNA, the CDR3 is TGTGCCAGCAGTTTTGAAATGGGAGGGGAAGCTTTCTTT.

The rearrangement uses TRBV9 and TRBJ2-5; 7 bases line up with TRBD2. The CDR3 is made up of 15 amino acids. V was pared by 0 bases and J by 3 bases, with 5 bases of the junction left unmatched. Germline V gene lookup returns CDR1 SGDLS and CDR2 YYNGEE. CDR3 sequence reads: CASSVGGGEKETQYF. In DNA, the CDR3 is TGTGCCAGCAGCGTAGGCGGGGGAGAAAAAGAGACCCAGTACTTC.

J is TRBJ2-5 and V is TRBV7-2; 10 bases are shared with TRBD2. Unmatched junction bases numbered 5, after V lost 3 bases and J lost 4 bases. Germline assignment: CDR1 SGHTA and CDR2 FQGNSA. CDR3 size: 15 residues. CDR3 nucleotide sequence: TGTGCCAGCAGCTTTCCAGCGGGGGGGGGAGAGACCCAGTACTTC. The encoded protein is CASSFPAGGGETQYF.

This rearrangement joins TRBV5-6 to TRBJ1-2; D may be TRBD1 (6 bases). This CDR3 has 15 residues. V lost 0 bases, J lost 4 bases, and 13 bases lay in between. In germline, CDR1 is SGHDT, CDR2 YYEEEE. DNA of the CDR3: TGTGCCAGCAGCTTGGCCAGGGGCGGAGCCTATGGCTACACCTTC. This gives the protein CASSLARGGAYGYTF.

This chain's CDR3 is CASSARDYGYTF. DNA for the CDR3: TGTGCCAGCAGCGCCCGGGACTATGGCTACACCTTC. The chain couples TRBV7-9 to TRBJ1-2; D is undetermined. Germline lookup yields CDR1 SEHNR and CDR2 FQNEAQ (reference sequence). This CDR3 has 12 residues. Trimming removed 5 bases from V and 3 bases from J, with 7 bases in between. Full variable domain (remainder filled in from reference TRBV7-9 and TRBJ1-2): DTGVSQNPRHKITKRGQNVTFRCDPISEHNRLYWYRQTLGQGPEFLTYFQNEAQLEKSRLLSDRFSAERPKGSFSTLEIQRTEQGDSAMYLCASSARDYGYTFGSGTRLTVV.

The J gene is TRBJ1-6, the V gene TRBV7-2; D is perhaps TRBD1 (5 bases). Germline values: CDR1 SGHTA, CDR2 FQGNSA. Trimming removed 1 base from V and 9 bases from J, with 13 bases in between. CDR3 length: 15 residues. In DNA form, the CDR3 reads TGTGCCAGCAGCTTAGTGGACATTCTGGGTTCACCCCTCCACTTT. The encoded protein is CASSLVDILGSPLHF.

The gene calls are TRBV30 and TRBJ2-5, with 9 bases lining up with TRBD1. The germline V gene encodes CDR1 GTSNPN and CDR2 SVGIG (reference sequence). J lost 2 bases, V lost 2 bases, and 6 bases had no gene match. CDR3 size: 15 residues. Here the CDR3 DNA reads TGTGCCTGGAGTTTCACAGGGGGCGGGCAAGAGACCCAGTACTTC. Translation gives CAWSFTGGGQETQYF.

CDR3 loop: CASTQTGPGSYEQYF. In nucleotides, the CDR3 is TGTGCCAGCACCCAAACAGGGCCCGGCTCCTACGAGCAGTACTTC. This chain joins TRBV7-9 and TRBJ2-7; D is perhaps TRBD1 (6 bases). The length of the CDR3 is 15 residues. The V and J ends lost 7 bases and 0 bases respectively, with 16 bases between them. Germline CDR1 is SEHNR and CDR2 is FQNEAQ (reference sequence).

This clone was recorded a few times. The chain joins TRBV29-1 to TRBJ1-1, with D tentatively TRBD1 (5 bases). The CDR3 is 12 amino acids. The germline gives CDR1 SQVTM, CDR2 ANQGSEA. Trimming shortened V by 7 bases and J by 0 bases, and 9 bases separated the two germline ends. The CDR3 loop is CSAGGMNTEAFF. The CDR3 coding sequence is TGCAGCGCCGGGGGGATGAACACTGAAGCTTTCTTT.

V is TRBV7-9 and J is TRBJ2-5; 7 bases match TRBD2. Trimming cost V 5 bases and J 5 bases; bases outside gene matches: 5. Germline assignment: CDR1 SEHNR and CDR2 FQNEAQ (reference sequence). The CDR3 is 13 amino acids. The CDR3 here is CASSPPAGETQYF. The DNA of the CDR3 is TGTGCCAGCAGCCCCCCAGCGGGGGAGACCCAGTACTTC.

V and J are TRBV6-5 and TRBJ1-1, with D possibly being TRBD1 (6 bases). The germline V gene has CDR1 MNHEY and CDR2 SVGAGI. The V end was cut by 5 bases, the J end by 1 base, with 14 bases between. This CDR3 has 15 amino acids. CDR3 bases: TGTGCCAGCAGTCACCCGGGACATGGGAACACTGAAGCTTTCTTT. This translates into CASSHPGHGNTEAFF.

The chain has TRBV19 and TRBJ2-3; perhaps TRBD2 as D (5 bases). CDR3 length: 14 residues. Germline loops: CDR1 LNHDA, CDR2 SQIVND (reference sequence). V lost 6 bases and J lost 8, with 18 bases in between. CDR3 region: CASSPGSPRGTQYF. CDR3 nucleotide sequence: TGTGCCAGTAGCCCGGGATCTCCCCGGGGTACGCAGTATTTT.

J is TRBJ1-2 and V is TRBV7-6; D is ambiguous. The V gene lost 5 bases and the J gene lost 4 bases, with 14 bases spanning the gap. The CDR3 is made up of 14 amino acids. The germline V gene has CDR1 SGHVS and CDR2 FNYEAQ. CDR3 in amino acids: CASSPNSGGYGYTF. CDR3 DNA sequence: TGTGCCAGCAGCCCCAACTCGGGTGGCTATGGCTACACCTTC.

This chain links TRBV27 with TRBJ2-7, with 7 bases matching TRBD1. Germline loops: CDR1 MNHEY, CDR2 SMNVEV (reference sequence). There are 14 residues in the CDR3. J gave up 5 bases and V 5 bases, and 9 bases lay outside the gene matches. CDR3 loop: CASSPLDRVHEQYF. DNA for the CDR3: TGTGCCAGCAGTCCCCTTGACAGGGTCCACGAGCAGTACTTC.

This chain connects TRBV21-1 to TRBJ2-5; the table gives TRBD2 as D, unverified against the DNA. TRBV21-1 is listed as a pseudogene. There are 14 residues in the CDR3. DNA of the CDR3: TGTGCCAGCAGCAAAGTGGAGGGGCCCGAGACCCAGTACTTC. This gives the protein CASSKVEGPETQYF.

The chain couples TRBV6-5 to TRBJ2-1; weak D call: TRBD2 (6 bases). The CDR3 sequence is 15 residues long. Germline CDR1 reads MNHEY; CDR2 reads SVGAGI. V lost 6 bases, J lost 0 bases, and 12 bases lay in between. CDR3 in DNA: TGTGCCAGCAGGTTAGCGGTAAGCTCCTACAATGAGCAGTTCTTC. Translation: CASRLAVSSYNEQFF.

This rearrangement joins TRBV7-2 to TRBJ1-6; no definite D call. Germline lookup yields CDR1 SGHTA and CDR2 FQGNSA. V was clipped by 1 base and J by 11 bases, with 15 bases between them. The CDR3 totals 15 residues. The CDR3 loop is CASSLGAGLGPPLHF. DNA for the CDR3: TGTGCCAGCAGCTTAGGGGCAGGCCTTGGTCCACCCCTCCACTTT.

V usage is TRBV27 and J usage is TRBJ1-5; 10 bases line up with TRBD1. This CDR3 is built from 15 residues. CDR1 is MNHEY and CDR2 is SMNVEV in the germline V gene (reference sequence). Trimming at V came to 6 bases and at J to 3 bases, leaving 5 bases not matched to a gene. The CDR3 sequence is CASRGQGKVNQPQHF. For the CDR3, the DNA is TGTGCCAGCAGGGGACAGGGGAAGGTCAATCAGCCCCAGCATTTT.